Each of the 20 T cell receptor beta chains below was sequenced from the same sample in a study of blood T cell repertoires in COVID-19. Here immunoSEQ multiplex PCR was the method, and the copy in TCRdb shows in-frame clones only, minus some. The sample has hundreds of thousands of clones, roughly 79% seen once. The sequenced material came from peripheral blood. The receptors originated from a woman aged 80 or over with acute or convalescent COVID-19.

The V gene is TRBV7-2, the J gene TRBJ1-5; D is unresolved. V was shortened by 5 bases and J by 3 bases, with 14 bases between the two germline ends. CDR1 is SGHTA, CDR2 FQGNSA, per germline. The CDR3 has 15 amino acids. For the CDR3, the DNA is TGTGCCAGCAGCCCCGGTTTTCCCTACAATCAGCCCCAGCATTTT. The encoded protein is CASSPGFPYNQPQHF.

The chain links TRBV9 to TRBJ2-3; 11 bases map to TRBD2. V was clipped by 3 bases and J by 4 bases; unmatched bases: 7. This CDR3 has 16 residues. Per germline, CDR1 SGDLS and CDR2 YYNGEE. The CDR3 DNA reads as TGTGCCAGCAGCGCCCTAGCGGGGGGTAGTGCAGATACGCAGTATTTT. Amino acid sequence: CASSALAGGSADTQYF.

V usage is TRBV6-1 and J usage is TRBJ1-5; D is undetermined. V shed 1 base and J shed 7 bases, with 17 bases lying between them. CDR3 length: 16 residues. CDR1 is MNHNS, CDR2 SASEGT, per germline. CDR3 in DNA: TGTGCCAGCAGTGAAGATGGAGGGTCGGGCAGGCAGCCCCAGCATTTT. It specifies CASSEDGGSGRQPQHF.

The V gene is TRBV5-6, the J gene TRBJ2-3; 8 nucleotides agree with TRBD1. The CDR3 contains 16 residues. J gave up 0 bases and V 4 bases, and 7 bases lay outside the gene matches. Germline V gives CDR1 SGHDT, CDR2 YYEEEE. The CDR3 region is CASSARTGISTDTQYF. The CDR3 DNA is TGTGCCAGCAGCGCCCGGACAGGGATTAGCACAGATACGCAGTATTTT.

With respect to this clone: A far larger clone differs by one base, so this is likely a read error. This sample also contains other DNA sequences that code for the same CDR3. The V call is TRBV7-3, the J call TRBJ2-2; TRBD2 aligns across 10 bases. Germline V gene lookup returns CDR1 SGHTA and CDR2 FQGTGA. This CDR3 comprises 15 residues. Trimming cost V 5 bases and J 2 bases; bases outside gene matches: 2. CDR3 sequence: CASSRTSGNTGELFF. The CDR3 DNA is TGTGCCAGCAGCCGGACTAGCGGCAACACCGGGGAGCTGTTTTTT.

For this clone: Other DNA variants within this sample encode the same CDR3. J is TRBJ2-7 and V is TRBV9, with 7 bases that match TRBD2. J lost 3 bases, V lost 3 bases, and 6 bases had no gene match. CDR1 is SGDLS, CDR2 YYNGEE, per germline. CDR3 length: 14 residues. The CDR3 region is CASSAGLDGYEQYF. The CDR3, as DNA: TGTGCCAGCAGCGCAGGACTAGATGGCTACGAGCAGTACTTC.

In DNA form, the CDR3 reads TGCGCCAGCAGCTTGGCCCCTAACTCCTACAATGAGCAGTTCTTC. This codes for CASSLAPNSYNEQFF. The V and J genes are TRBV5-1 and TRBJ2-1; no definite D call. The germline V and J ends were trimmed by 0 bases and 0 bases, with 7 bases remaining between them. The CDR3 is 15 residues long. Germline CDR1 reads SGHRS; CDR2 reads YFSETQ. Supplemented by reference TRBV5-1 and TRBJ2-1, the full variable domain reads KAGVTQTPRYLIKTRGQQVTLSCSPISGHRSVSWYQQTPGQGLQFLFEYFSETQRNKGNFPGRFSGRQFSNSRSEMNVSTLELGDSALYLCASSLAPNSYNEQFFGPGTRLTVL.

The chain has TRBV5-1 and TRBJ2-7, with TRBD1 identical over 9 bases. Germline V lookup: CDR1 SGHRS, CDR2 YFSETQ. CDR3 length equals 16 residues. After removal of 4 bases from V and 3 bases from J, the junction contained 11 bases not matched to a gene. The CDR3 DNA reads TGCGCCAGCAGCCTGGGCGGGACAGGGAGACTCTACGAGCAGTACTTC. This encodes CASSLGGTGRLYEQYF.

A remark on this clone: Other DNA sequences of this sample code for an identical CDR3. The chain combines TRBV5-1 with TRBJ2-7, with TRBD1 identical over 9 bases. V trimming: 0 bases; J trimming: 1 base; junction bases outside the gene matches: 2. This CDR3 is built from 15 residues. CDR1 is SGHRS and CDR2 is YFSETQ in the germline V gene. CDR3 region: CASSLGGQGSYEQYF. The CDR3 bases are TGCGCCAGCAGCTTGGGGGGACAGGGATCCTACGAGCAGTACTTC.

The chain has TRBV27 and TRBJ2-7, with D possibly matching TRBD1 (5 bases). The V gene's germline CDR1 is MNHEY and CDR2 SMNVEV (reference sequence). The CDR3 contains 15 residues. V lost 8 bases and J 5 bases, leaving 22 bases between the germline ends. The CDR3 region is CASGTRLQESDEQYF. Here the CDR3 DNA reads TGTGCCAGCGGCACGCGTTTACAGGAGAGTGACGAGCAGTACTTC.

Only a few counts were recorded for this clone. This chain links TRBV25-1 with TRBJ2-7, with D uncertain. The germline gives CDR1 MGHDK, CDR2 SYGVNS. The CDR3 extends over 13 amino acids. Trimming took off 4 bases at V and 3 bases at J, with 10 bases between the two ends. The CDR3 sequence is CASSGPNNYEQYF. CDR3 bases: TGTGCCAGCAGTGGGCCCAACAACTACGAGCAGTACTTC.

The V gene is TRBV7-2, the J gene TRBJ1-6; possible D gene TRBD1, 6 bases. Germline assignment: CDR1 SGHTA and CDR2 FQGNSA. Trimming cost V 1 base and J 8 bases, with 15 bases left between them. The CDR3 totals 16 residues. CDR3 nucleotides: TGTGCCAGCAGCTTAGTTGGGGGGGCGAAGGATTCACCCCTCCACTTT. This translates into CASSLVGGAKDSPLHF. Drawing the rest from reference TRBV7-2 and TRBJ1-6, the complete variable domain is GAGVSQSPSNKVTEKGKDVELRCDPISGHTALYWYRQSLGQGLEFLIYFQGNSAPDKSGLPSDRFSAERTGGSVSTLTIQRTQQEDSAVYLCASSLVGGAKDSPLHFGNGTRLTVT.

This chain links TRBV6-5 with TRBJ1-1; the D gene is possibly TRBD1 (6 bases). The CDR3 spans 15 residues. V was shortened by 6 bases and J by 5 bases, with 19 bases between the two germline ends. Per the germline V gene, CDR1 is MNHEY and CDR2 is SVGAGI. CDR3 amino acids: CASSAQQGEGTEAFF. CDR3 coding DNA: TGTGCCAGCAGCGCCCAACAGGGTGAGGGGACTGAAGCTTTCTTT.

The chain joins TRBV9 to TRBJ2-3, with D tentatively TRBD2 (6 bases). The CDR3 contains 14 residues. V lost 2 bases to trimming and J lost 6 bases, with 13 bases between them. CDR1 and CDR2 from the germline V gene are SGDLS and YYNGEE. In DNA, the CDR3 is TGTGCCAGCAGCGTGGCTACCGGAGGGGATACGCAGTATTTT. It encodes CASSVATGGDTQYF.

This clone was counted a few times. The CDR3 DNA sequence: TGTGCCAGTAGTATGTTCGGGGGGCGAAGGAACACTGAAGCTTTCTTT. This encodes CASSMFGGRRNTEAFF. The rearrangement links TRBV19 to TRBJ1-1; tentatively, D is TRBD1 (6 bases). CDR3 size: 16 residues. Trimming shortened V by 3 bases and J by 1 base, and 15 bases separated the two germline ends. Per germline, CDR1 LNHDA and CDR2 SQIVND (reference sequence).

The V and J genes are TRBV27 and TRBJ1-2, with a weak D call TRBD1 (5 bases). Per germline, CDR1 MNHEY and CDR2 SMNVEV (reference sequence). V lost 7 bases to trimming and J lost 8 bases, with 20 bases between them. The CDR3 covers 14 residues. Here the CDR3 reads CASTSHVGAVGYTF. The CDR3 DNA reads as TGTGCCAGCACCTCTCACGTAGGGGCGGTCGGCTACACCTTC.

J is TRBJ1-1 and V is TRBV5-1; D possibly corresponds to TRBD1 (6 bases). CDR1 SGHRS and CDR2 YFSETQ come from the germline V gene. The CDR3 runs to 15 residues. Trimming removed 3 bases at V and 0 bases at J, with 12 bases between. The CDR3 loop reads CASSSDSWMNTEAFF. CDR3 DNA: TGCGCCAGCAGCTCGGACAGTTGGATGAACACTGAAGCTTTCTTT.

The V call is TRBV12-3 or TRBV12-4, the J call TRBJ2-7; 7 nucleotides match TRBD1. This CDR3 contains 12 residues. Germline trimming cut 6 bases from V and 7 bases from J; bases unmatched to any gene: 6. CDR3 in DNA: TGTGCCAGCAGCCGACAGGGAGTTGAGCAGTACTTC. Translating it yields CASSRQGVEQYF.

This clone was found once. The chain recombines TRBV7-3 with TRBJ2-1; 10 positions match TRBD2. This CDR3 contains 15 residues. V was clipped by 5 bases and J by 6 bases; unmatched bases: 7. Germline V gene data show CDR1 as SGHTA and CDR2 as FQGTGA. In DNA, the CDR3 is TGTGCCAGCAGCCTTCTAGCGGGAGCGGGCAATGAGCAGTTCTTC. This encodes CASSLLAGAGNEQFF.

This clone was seen a single time. The V call is TRBV28, the J call TRBJ2-2; perhaps TRBD2 as D (6 bases). V gave up 6 bases and J gave up 5 bases, with 19 bases separating them. CDR1 and CDR2 from the germline V gene are MDHEN and SYDVKM. The CDR3 has 16 residues. The CDR3 nucleotides read TGTGCCAGCAGCAAAACCTTCGGGACTCCAACCGGGGAGCTGTTTTTT. Translation: CASSKTFGTPTGELFF.